Each of the 10 T cell receptor beta chains below was sequenced from the same sample in a study of blood T cell repertoires in COVID-19. TCRdb's copy holds only in-frame clones and misses some; the assay was immunoSEQ multiplex PCR. The sample has around 19,000 clones; 87% are singletons. Sequenced material: peripheral blood. All receptors derive from a human donor in a cohort sampled during active COVID-19.

The chain combines TRBV19 with TRBJ2-1; 11 nucleotides agree with TRBD2. V shed 5 bases, J shed 6 bases, and the junction held 6 bases outside the gene matches. Germline CDR1 LNHDA, CDR2 SQIVND (reference sequence). This CDR3 has 15 amino acids. The CDR3 sequence: CASSPLAGEGNEQFF. CDR3 coding DNA: TGTGCCAGTAGTCCACTAGCGGGAGAGGGCAATGAGCAGTTCTTC.

This clone ranks as medium-sized. The gene calls are TRBV6-2 or TRBV6-3 and TRBJ2-1; D perhaps matches TRBD2 (5 bases). The CDR3 is made up of 15 amino acids. The germline gives CDR1 MNHEY, CDR2 SVGEGT. Trimming cost V 2 bases and J 3 bases, with 11 bases left between them. CDR3 sequence: CASSYGRALYNEQFF. CDR3 sequence (DNA): TGTGCCAGCAGTTACGGGCGGGCACTCTACAATGAGCAGTTCTTC.

This chain connects TRBV7-2 to TRBJ2-1; D possibly corresponds to TRBD2 (5 bases). Germline V gene sequence: CDR1 SGHTA, CDR2 FQGNSA. V lost 4 bases, J lost 9 bases, and 13 bases lay in between. The CDR3 has 13 amino acids. CDR3 sequence: CASSSPGRGEQFF. For the CDR3, the DNA is TGTGCCAGCAGCTCTCCGGGCCGGGGTGAGCAGTTCTTC.

A single count supports this clone. CDR3: CASSSTNQPQHF. CDR3 in DNA: TGTGCCAGCAGCTCGACTAATCAGCCCCAGCATTTT. The rearrangement links TRBV28 to TRBJ1-5; D uncertain. The CDR3 spans 12 residues. The germline V gene has CDR1 MDHEN and CDR2 SYDVKM. The V gene lost 6 bases and the J gene lost 4 bases, with 7 bases spanning the gap.

The rearrangement uses TRBV4-2 and TRBJ2-3, with D unresolved. CDR1 and CDR2 (germline): LGHNA, YNFKEQ. This CDR3 comprises 13 residues. V lost 4 bases and J lost 6, with 11 bases in between. The CDR3 DNA reads as TGTGCCAGCAGCCGAGCGCCCGGGGATACGCAGTATTTT. It yields the protein CASSRAPGDTQYF.

The rearrangement joins TRBV27 to TRBJ2-5; no firm D call. Trimming shortened V by 2 bases and J by 2 bases, and 6 bases separated the two germline ends. Germline V gene data show CDR1 as MNHEY and CDR2 as SMNVEV (reference sequence). This CDR3 has 13 amino acids. Here the CDR3 reads CASSLTFQETQYF. In DNA form, the CDR3 reads TGTGCCAGCAGTTTAACTTTTCAAGAGACCCAGTACTTC.

V and J are TRBV5-1 and TRBJ2-5, with 13 positions matching TRBD2. From germline, CDR1 is SGHRS and CDR2 YFSETQ. The CDR3 extends over 17 amino acids. V dropped 0 bases and J dropped 1; count of bases not matched to a gene: 3. In DNA, the CDR3 is TGCGCCAGCAGCTTGGGGACTAGCGGGAGCATCCAAGAGACCCAGTACTTC. Protein product: CASSLGTSGSIQETQYF.

This clone came up once. The gene calls are TRBV9 and TRBJ1-3, with 11 positions matching TRBD1. The germline gives CDR1 SGDLS, CDR2 YYNGEE. The CDR3 loop spans 15 amino acids. After removal of 2 bases from V and 4 bases from J, the junction contained 2 bases not matched to a gene. This CDR3 is CASSVGTGGGNTIYF. CDR3 in DNA: TGTGCCAGCAGCGTGGGGACAGGGGGAGGAAACACCATATATTTT.

The CDR3, as DNA: TGTGCCAGCAGCTCCAAGCGGGACACCTTTTACAATGAGCAGTTCTTC. Protein: CASSSKRDTFYNEQFF. V and J are TRBV11-1 and TRBJ2-1; a possible D gene is TRBD2 (7 bases). This CDR3 region has 16 residues. The germline V and J ends were trimmed by 4 bases and 4 bases, with 17 bases remaining between them. Germline V gene data show CDR1 as SGHAT and CDR2 as FQDESV (reference sequence).

V gene TRBV27 combines with J gene TRBJ2-5; 11 bases line up with TRBD1. Germline V lookup: CDR1 MNHEY, CDR2 SMNVEV (reference sequence). Trimming cost V 4 bases and J 4 bases; bases outside gene matches: 2. The CDR3 runs 14 residues. The CDR3 sequence: CASSWDRGTETQYF. CDR3 nucleotides: TGTGCCAGCAGTTGGGACAGGGGGACAGAGACCCAGTACTTC.